The rows below give T cell receptor beta chains drawn from one sample of a study of T-cell memory formation after mild COVID-19. Using its own MiXCR run on the 5' RACE reads, TCRdb lists one record per CDR3 protein. The table records some 130,000 distinct CDR3 sequences, approximately 15% of them present only once. Specimen: PBMCs or a T cell subset sorted from them (not recorded which). The receptors here all came from an adult woman who had mild COVID-19 (a few samples of this study predate the infection). Cell type and time point are not known. The CDR3 runs from the conserved cysteine through the conserved F or W. A D gene is named only where the DNA matches it firmly. Rows give clone size only sometimes, using once, few, many, or a class for an expanded clone.

abundance	j_gene	v_gene	d_gene	CDR3aa	CDR3nt
-	TRBJ2-1	TRBV18	-	CASSPEGRSSYNEQFF	TGTGCCAGCTCACCGGAAGGCCGGAGCTCCTACAATGAGCAGTTCTTC
few	TRBJ2-3	TRBV4-3	-	CASSQEPLSTDTQYF	TGCGCCAGCAGCCAAGAGCCTTTGAGCACAGATACGCAGTATTTT
once	TRBJ2-7	TRBV7-2	TRBD2	CASSLSSGSRYEQYF	TGTGCCAGCAGCTTAAGTAGCGGGAGCCGCTACGAGCAGTACTTC
many	TRBJ2-1	TRBV5-1	TRBD1	CASSLGTGRYNEQFF	TGCGCCAGCAGCTTAGGGACAGGGAGATACAATGAGCAGTTCTTC
-	TRBJ2-7	TRBV7-2	-	CASSLAHNEQYF	TGTGCCAGCAGCTTAGCGCACAACGAGCAGTACTTC
few	TRBJ2-7	TRBV20-1	-	CSAPRGISYEQYF	TGCAGTGCCCCGCGGGGAATCTCCTACGAGCAGTACTTC
few	TRBJ2-3	TRBV29-1	TRBD1	CSVGGQGAWDTQYF	TGCAGCGTTGGGGGACAGGGGGCTTGGGATACGCAGTATTTT
few	TRBJ2-3	TRBV11-2	-	CASSLEPSAMGVYF	TGTGCCAGCAGCTTGGAGCCTAGCGCCATGGGGGTGTATTTT
-	TRBJ1-2	TRBV9	TRBD1	CASSVPIGTGSYGYTF	TGTGCCAGCAGCGTACCCATTGGGACAGGGAGCTATGGCTACACCTTC
-	TRBJ2-7	TRBV12-3/TRBV12-4	TRBD1	CASSLGDRGLGGYYEQYF	TGTGCCAGCAGTTTGGGGGACAGGGGTTTAGGCGGATACTACGAGCAGTACTTC
-	TRBJ2-3	TRBV6-6	-	CASRPGRPTDTQYF	TGTGCCAGCAGACCCGGGCGCCCCACAGATACGCAGTATTTT
few	TRBJ2-7	TRBV12-5	TRBD1	CASGPRDRSTSYEQYF	TGTGCTAGTGGTCCCAGGGACAGGTCGACCTCCTACGAGCAGTACTTC
-	TRBJ2-7	TRBV30	-	CAWSAQRLRVGEQYF	TGTGCCTGGAGTGCCCAGCGCCTCCGGGTGGGGGAGCAGTACTTC
few	TRBJ2-7	TRBV6-6	-	CASSPGRDYEQYF	TGTGCCAGCAGTCCGGGCCGGGACTACGAGCAGTACTTC
-	TRBJ2-1	TRBV6-2/TRBV6-3	-	CASSYRVDEQFF	TGTGCCAGCAGTTACAGGGTCGATGAGCAGTTCTTC
-	TRBJ2-3	TRBV7-6	-	CASSLAGGRNTQYF	TGTGCCAGCAGCTTAGCGGGAGGCCGCAATACGCAGTATTTT
-	TRBJ2-1	TRBV5-1	-	CASSLGENSYNEQFF	TGCGCCAGCAGCCTGGGGGAGAACTCCTACAATGAGCAGTTCTTC
-	TRBJ2-7	TRBV24-1	TRBD1	CATSGPPGQGTYEQYF	TGTGCCACCAGTGGGCCGCCGGGACAGGGGACCTACGAGCAGTACTTC
-	TRBJ2-3	TRBV29-1	TRBD1	CSVVSGQGVRGDTQYF	TGCAGCGTTGTCTCTGGACAGGGCGTTCGGGGAGATACGCAGTATTTT
many	TRBJ2-7	TRBV6-5	-	CASTPTRAPYEQYF	TGTGCCAGCACTCCCACCCGGGCTCCCTACGAGCAGTACTTC
-	TRBJ1-2	TRBV15	-	CATSRDLMGEVTF	TGTGCCACCAGCAGAGATCTCATGGGCGAGGTAACCTTC
few	TRBJ2-1	TRBV19	TRBD2	CASSIGGGRLNEQFF	TGTGCCAGTAGTATTGGAGGCGGGAGACTGAATGAGCAGTTCTTC
-	TRBJ1-6	TRBV14	-	CASSQALGYNSPLHF	TGTGCCAGCAGCCAGGCTTTGGGGTACAATTCACCCCTCCACTTT
-	TRBJ1-1	TRBV5-1	TRBD1	CASSLRDRMNTEAFF	TGCGCCAGCAGCCTAAGGGACAGAATGAACACTGAAGCTTTCTTT
-	TRBJ2-3	TRBV5-1	-	CASSLVDRTDTQYF	TGCGCCAGCAGCTTGGTAGACCGCACAGATACGCAGTATTTT
few	TRBJ2-1	TRBV28	-	CASSSPGVGINNEQFF	TGTGCCAGCAGTTCCCCTGGCGTAGGGATAAACAATGAGCAGTTCTTC
few	TRBJ2-3	TRBV27	-	CASSLEPRGDTQYF	TGTGCCAGCAGTTTAGAGCCCCGGGGAGATACGCAGTATTTT
-	TRBJ2-3	TRBV6-1	TRBD2	CASKTPTSGSTDTQYF	TGTGCCAGCAAAACCCCAACTAGCGGGAGCACAGATACGCAGTATTTT
few	TRBJ1-5	TRBV5-1	-	CASSSGVIRPQHF	TGCGCCAGCAGCTCCGGCGTAATTCGGCCCCAGCATTTT
few	TRBJ2-2	TRBV12-3/TRBV12-4	-	CASSRTGRDTGELFF	TGTGCCAGCAGTAGGACAGGGAGGGACACCGGGGAGCTGTTTTTT
-	TRBJ2-7	TRBV4-1	TRBD1	CASSRGQGPSYEQYF	TGCGCCAGCAGCAGGGGACAGGGCCCCTCCTACGAGCAGTACTTC
few	TRBJ1-4	TRBV5-8	TRBD1	CASSLALRTGDDEKLFF	TGTGCCAGCAGCTTGGCCCTCCGGACAGGCGATGATGAAAAACTGTTTTTT
few	TRBJ1-1	TRBV3-1	-	CASSQGYTNTEAFF	TGTGCCAGCAGCCAAGGGTACACAAACACTGAAGCTTTCTTT
-	TRBJ2-1	TRBV20-1	-	CSARAPLGRGNEQFF	TGCAGTGCTAGAGCCCCTCTGGGCAGGGGAAATGAGCAGTTCTTC
-	TRBJ1-1	TRBV19	-	CASSMGGSMAFF	TGTGCCAGTAGTATGGGCGGTTCAATGGCTTTCTTT
many	TRBJ2-7	TRBV7-9	-	CASSLALGENEQYF	TGTGCCAGCAGCTTAGCGCTCGGGGAGAACGAGCAGTACTTC
once	TRBJ1-2	TRBV9	-	CASSVGAEHYGYTF	TGTGCCAGCAGCGTAGGCGCAGAACACTATGGCTACACCTTC
few	TRBJ2-2	TRBV29-1	TRBD1	CSGAPGQGETGELFF	TGCAGCGGCGCCCCGGGACAGGGTGAAACCGGGGAGCTGTTTTTT
-	TRBJ2-7	TRBV7-9	-	CASSLGDVEQYF	TGTGCCAGCAGCTTAGGGGACGTCGAGCAGTACTTC